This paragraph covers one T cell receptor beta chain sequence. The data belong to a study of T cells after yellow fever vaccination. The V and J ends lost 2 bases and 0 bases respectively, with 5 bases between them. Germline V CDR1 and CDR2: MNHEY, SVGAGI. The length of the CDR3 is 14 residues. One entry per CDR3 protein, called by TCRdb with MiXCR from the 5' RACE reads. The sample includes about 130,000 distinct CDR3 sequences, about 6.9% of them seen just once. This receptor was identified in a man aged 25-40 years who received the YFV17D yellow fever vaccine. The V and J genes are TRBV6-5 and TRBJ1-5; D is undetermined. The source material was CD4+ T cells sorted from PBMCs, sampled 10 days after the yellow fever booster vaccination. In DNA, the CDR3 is TGTGCCAGCAGTTACCCGAATAGCAATCAGCCCCAGCATTTT. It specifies CASSYPNSNQPQHF.